This passage covers 6 T cell receptor beta chains from one sample sequenced in a study of CD8+CD57+ T cells in acquired aplastic anemia. Both TCR beta VDJ combination and CDR3 sequence profiling were carried out. Genomic DNA was the template for this profiling. TCRdb redid the calling of the reads with MiXCR, one entry per CDR3 protein. The data contain 250,000 to 300,000 distinct CDR3 sequences, 55% to 60% of them singletons. The material sequenced was sorted CD4+, CD8+, or CD8+CD57+ T cells (not recorded which) from PBMCs. Receptors were obtained from a human donor with severe aplastic anemia or a healthy control (not recorded which).

The chain links TRBV7-9 to TRBJ2-7, with 8 bases that match TRBD2. This CDR3 has 15 residues. V gave up 8 bases and J gave up 0 bases; unmatched junction bases: 9. Germline values: CDR1 SEHNR, CDR2 FQNEAQ (reference sequence). CDR3 bases: TGTGCCAGCGGCAACGGGGGGGGGCGCTCCTACGAGCAGTACTTC. Amino acid sequence: CASGNGGGRSYEQYF.

This clonotype was recorded at least ten times. V gene TRBV20-1 combines with J gene TRBJ2-5; D unclear. Germline V lookup: CDR1 DFQATT, CDR2 SNEGSKA (reference sequence). V gave up 5 bases and J gave up 3 bases, with 7 bases separating them. There are 11 residues in the CDR3. CDR3 DNA sequence: TGCAGTGCTCAGCAGAAAGAGACCCAGTACTTC. Translating gives CSAQQKETQYF.

This clonotype has just a few counts. The chain has TRBV20-1 and TRBJ1-6, with D perhaps matching TRBD1 (5 bases). Germline CDR1 and CDR2: DFQATT and SNEGSKA (reference sequence). The CDR3 totals 15 residues. The V gene lost 2 bases and the J gene lost 4 bases, with 12 bases spanning the gap. CDR3 region: CSARLAGLYNSPLHF. In DNA form, the CDR3 reads TGCAGTGCTAGACTGGCAGGGCTTTATAATTCACCCCTCCACTTT.

As concerns this clonotype: Since the CDR3 does not end with the conserved phenylalanine or tryptophan, this likely comes from a read error. The genes are TRBV6-5 and TRBJ1-6; the D is unclear. There are 14 residues in the CDR3. The germline V gene has CDR1 MNHEY and CDR2 SVGAGI. This CDR3 reads CAGSDAFHNSPLHS. The CDR3 bases are TGTGCCGGCAGTGACGCATTCCATAATTCACCCCTCCACTCT.

This clonotype was recorded at least ten times. The rearrangement uses TRBV20-1 and TRBJ2-1; D possibly corresponds to TRBD2 (6 bases). From germline, CDR1 is DFQATT and CDR2 SNEGSKA (reference sequence). V was trimmed by 0 bases and J by 0 bases, leaving 9 bases between them. This CDR3 region has 15 residues. The CDR3 protein is CSARDLASSYNEQFF. The CDR3 DNA is TGCAGTGCTAGAGATCTAGCGAGCTCCTACAATGAGCAGTTCTTC.

The chain employs TRBV19 and TRBJ2-1; perhaps D is TRBD1 or TRBD2 (6 bases each). From germline, CDR1 is LNHDA and CDR2 SQIVND (reference sequence). The CDR3 totals 15 residues. The V and J ends lost 4 bases and 7 bases respectively, with 17 bases between them. The DNA for the CDR3 is TGTGCCAGTAGTACCGACCGGGGGCAAACTAATGAGCAGTTCTTC. Its translation: CASSTDRGQTNEQFF.